The 27 T cell receptor beta chains reported below all come from one sample, sequenced in a study of beta chain features in type 1 diabetes. Expressed TCRB transcripts got sequenced, as all isolated RNA was reverse transcribed. Clones were sequenced by immunoSEQ multiplex PCR, and TCRdb holds only the in-frame ones, with some missing. There are about 220,000 clones in the sample; roughly 11% occur only once, and 1% to 1.5% lies in the top ten. Source material: central memory CD4+ T cells from blood. Source of these receptors: a young man in good health.

This clone has just a few counts. This chain joins TRBV7-9 and TRBJ2-7; tentatively, D is TRBD1 (6 bases). This CDR3 comprises 13 residues. Germline lookup yields CDR1 SEHNR and CDR2 FQNEAQ (reference sequence). V dropped 3 bases and J dropped 5 bases, with 11 bases sitting between them. Here the CDR3 reads CASSFTGSHEQYF. CDR3 sequence (DNA): TGTGCCAGCAGCTTTACAGGGTCCCACGAGCAGTACTTC.

This clone came up a few times. V is TRBV25-1 and J is TRBJ2-3; no clear D. CDR1 is MGHDK, CDR2 SYGVNS, per germline. V shed 8 bases and J shed 4 bases, with 13 bases lying between them. The CDR3 contains 13 residues. The CDR3: CASLSAESDTQYF. The CDR3 region has the DNA TGTGCCAGCCTTTCTGCCGAGTCAGATACGCAGTATTTT.

This clone was found many times. The V and J genes are TRBV9 and TRBJ2-1; D ambiguous. Germline V gene data show CDR1 as SGDLS and CDR2 as YYNGEE. Trimming removed 4 bases at V and 2 bases at J, with 10 bases between. The CDR3 extends over 14 amino acids. The CDR3 here is CASSRMGTYNEQFF. CDR3 nucleotide sequence: TGTGCCAGCAGCCGGATGGGGACCTACAATGAGCAGTTCTTC.

This clone has a handful of counts. The chain uses TRBV7-6 and TRBJ2-5; D gene ambiguous. Germline CDR1 reads SGHVS; CDR2 reads FNYEAQ. The CDR3 totals 12 residues. V shed 5 bases and J shed 7 bases, with 11 bases lying between them. Written as DNA, the CDR3 is TGTGCCAGCAGCCCCCGTCCGGGGACCCAGTACTTC. Translation gives CASSPRPGTQYF. The full variable domain, its missing parts supplied by reference TRBV7-6 and TRBJ2-5, is GAGVSQSPRYKVTKRGQDVALRCDPISGHVSLYWYRQALGQGPEFLTYFNYEAQQDKSGLPNDRFSAERPEGSISTLTIQRTEQRDSAMYRCASSPRPGTQYFGPGTRLLVL.

The J gene is TRBJ2-1, the V gene TRBV28, with 9 bases fitting TRBD2. This CDR3 is built from 16 residues. Germline CDR1 MDHEN, CDR2 SYDVKM. The J segment lost 2 bases and the V segment lost 3 bases, leaving 5 bases of the junction unmatched. Written as DNA, the CDR3 is TGTGCCAGCAGTTTGGAAGCGGGAGGCACCTACAATGAGCAGTTCTTC. It encodes CASSLEAGGTYNEQFF. Supplemented by reference TRBV28 and TRBJ2-1, the full variable domain reads DVKVTQSSRYLVKRTGEKVFLECVQDMDHENMFWYRQDPGLGLRLIYFSYDVKMKEKGDIPEGYSVSREKKERFSLILESASTNQTSMYLCASSLEAGGTYNEQFFGPGTRLTVL.

In its sample, this clone was seen a few times. The rearrangement joins TRBV2 to TRBJ2-7, with D unresolved. V was clipped by 3 bases and J by 2 bases, with 8 bases between them. Germline V lookup: CDR1 SNHLY, CDR2 FYNNEI. The length of the CDR3 is 13 residues. The CDR3 region is CASSESQTYEQYF. Here the CDR3 DNA reads TGTGCCAGCAGTGAGAGCCAGACCTACGAGCAGTACTTC.

The chain couples TRBV27 to TRBJ2-7, with 8 bases matching TRBD1. This CDR3 region has 14 residues. Germline V gene data show CDR1 as MNHEY and CDR2 as SMNVEV (reference sequence). V lost 5 bases and J lost 1; bases outside the gene matches: 4. CDR3 residues: CASSLGQGSYEQYF. CDR3 coding DNA: TGTGCCAGCAGTCTCGGACAGGGTTCCTACGAGCAGTACTTC.

This clone was observed many times. The J gene is TRBJ2-1, the V gene TRBV6-1; 8 nucleotides agree with TRBD2. CDR1 and CDR2 (germline): MNHNS, SASEGT. CDR3 size: 15 residues. The V segment lost 5 bases and the J segment 3 bases; nucleotides outside the gene matches: 6. CDR3 DNA: TGTGCCAGCAGTCCCCGGGAGGGGTTCTACAATGAGCAGTTCTTC. Encoded protein: CASSPREGFYNEQFF.

The V gene is TRBV27, the J gene TRBJ2-1; D is possibly TRBD1 or TRBD2 (5 bases each). Germline assignment: CDR1 MNHEY and CDR2 SMNVEV (reference sequence). CDR3 length: 13 residues. Between the trimmed V and J ends, which lost 8 bases and 10 bases, there was a span of 18 bases. CDR3: CASRHRDPKEQFF. The CDR3 DNA is TGTGCCAGCCGTCACCGGGACCCAAAGGAGCAGTTCTTC.

This clone came up a few times. The chain joins TRBV7-3 to TRBJ2-1; D uncertain. The CDR3 has 12 amino acids. Germline values: CDR1 SGHTA, CDR2 FQGTGA. V was pared by 2 bases and J by 8 bases, with 7 bases between. The DNA of the CDR3 is TGTGCCAGCAGCTTAGCCGTACATGAGCAGTTCTTC. This sequence encodes CASSLAVHEQFF.

The chain employs TRBV10-3 and TRBJ2-7; 8 bases match TRBD2. The CDR3 has 14 amino acids. Germline CDR1 is ENHRY and CDR2 is SYGVKD. J gave up 4 bases and V 9 bases, and 11 bases lay outside the gene matches. The CDR3 DNA follows: TGTGCCATAACGGCCGCGGGAGGTGCGTACGAGCAGTACTTC. Protein sequence: CAITAAGGAYEQYF.

With respect to this clone: A much larger clone lies one base from this, so it may be a read error. The chain has TRBV6-5 and TRBJ2-7; no firm D call. The germline V and J ends were trimmed by 5 bases and 3 bases, with 2 bases remaining between them. The CDR3 totals 10 residues. Per germline, CDR1 MNHEY and CDR2 SVGAGI. The DNA for the CDR3 is TGTGCCAGCAGTCGCTACGAGCAGTACTTC. Amino acid sequence: CASSRYEQYF.

This clone occurred a few times. This chain uses TRBV2 with TRBJ1-1, with D perhaps TRBD1 (5 bases). Germline CDR1 is SNHLY and CDR2 is FYNNEI. This CDR3 contains 14 residues. Trimming removed 10 bases at V and 1 base at J, with 16 bases between. DNA for the CDR3: TGTGCCACCGAAGTGCAGGGCCGGAACACTGAAGCTTTCTTT. Translated, it gives CATEVQGRNTEAFF.

This clone was counted between two and nine times. The chain recombines TRBV7-9 with TRBJ2-1; D unclear. V lost 5 bases to trimming and J lost 6 bases, with 14 bases between them. This CDR3 is 14 amino acids long. Germline values: CDR1 SEHNR, CDR2 FQNEAQ (reference sequence). CDR3 DNA sequence: TGTGCCAGCAGCCAAGATCTGGCATCCAATGAGCAGTTCTTC. It translates to CASSQDLASNEQFF.

The V call is TRBV4-3, the J call TRBJ2-7; a weak D match, TRBD2 (5 bases). Trimming left V 0 bases short and J 2 bases short, with 11 bases between. CDR3 length equals 15 residues. The germline V gene has CDR1 LGHNA and CDR2 YSLEER. This CDR3 reads CASSQDWSGAYEQYF. CDR3 bases: TGCGCCAGCAGCCAAGATTGGAGCGGAGCCTACGAGCAGTACTTC.

This clone was detected ten times or more. The chain is built from TRBV7-9 and TRBJ2-5; TRBD2 agrees at 13 bases. The CDR3 covers 17 residues. J gave up 5 bases and V 5 bases, and 11 bases lay outside the gene matches. In germline, CDR1 is SEHNR, CDR2 FQNEAQ (reference sequence). The CDR3 bases are TGTGCCAGCAGCACGACTAGCGGGAGGCGCACGGGGGAGACCCAGTACTTC. Protein sequence: CASSTTSGRRTGETQYF.

The rearrangement uses TRBV20-1 and TRBJ2-5; D not resolved. Trimming shortened V by 0 bases and J by 7 bases, and 6 bases separated the two germline ends. Looked up from germline, CDR1 is DFQATT and CDR2 is SNEGSKA (reference sequence). The CDR3 length is 11 residues. The CDR3, as DNA: TGCAGTGCTAGAGATTTCGCGACCCAGTACTTC. This gives the protein CSARDFATQYF.

This clone was found a few times. J is TRBJ2-5 and V is TRBV28, with D possibly TRBD2 on 5 matching bases. Germline CDR1 MDHEN, CDR2 SYDVKM. Trimming removed 6 bases at V and 5 bases at J, with 16 bases between. This CDR3 has 14 amino acids. The CDR3 DNA reads as TGTGCCAGCAGCCCCTTAGGGAGAGGGGAGACCCAGTACTTC. This encodes CASSPLGRGETQYF. The full variable domain, its missing parts supplied by reference TRBV28 and TRBJ2-5, is DVKVTQSSRYLVKRTGEKVFLECVQDMDHENMFWYRQDPGLGLRLIYFSYDVKMKEKGDIPEGYSVSREKKERFSLILESASTNQTSMYLCASSPLGRGETQYFGPGTRLLVL.

This clone was observed many times. This chain links TRBV7-9 with TRBJ2-7; a possible D gene is TRBD2 (5 bases). The CDR3 is 14 residues long. V was trimmed by 2 bases and J by 6 bases, leaving 14 bases between them. Germline V gives CDR1 SEHNR, CDR2 FQNEAQ (reference sequence). The CDR3 DNA sequence: TGTGCCAGCAGCTTAATGCGGGCGGGCAGCGAGCAGTACTTC. It is translated as CASSLMRAGSEQYF. Combining the CDR3 with reference TRBV7-9 and TRBJ2-7 gives the whole variable domain DTGVSQNPRHKITKRGQNVTFRCDPISEHNRLYWYRQTLGQGPEFLTYFQNEAQLEKSRLLSDRFSAERPKGSFSTLEIQRTEQGDSAMYLCASSLMRAGSEQYFGPGTRLTVT.

This sequence joins TRBV7-2 and TRBJ2-1, with 9 bases fitting TRBD2. Germline values: CDR1 SGHTA, CDR2 FQGNSA. Losses at the gene ends were 5 bases for V and 6 bases for J; bases not matched to a gene: 5. This CDR3 has 14 residues. The CDR3 loop is CASSKPREGNEQFF. For the CDR3, the DNA is TGTGCCAGCAGCAAGCCGCGGGAGGGCAATGAGCAGTTCTTC.

There are a few counts of this clone. This same CDR3 is encoded by further DNA sequences in the sample. V gene TRBV25-1 combines with J gene TRBJ2-3; 11 bases are a match to TRBD2. The CDR3 runs to 16 residues. Germline loops: CDR1 MGHDK, CDR2 SYGVNS. Trimming at V came to 1 base and at J to 3 bases, leaving 3 bases not matched to a gene. CDR3 in amino acids: CASSELTSGSTDTQYF. For the CDR3, the DNA is TGTGCCAGCAGTGAATTAACTAGCGGGAGTACAGATACGCAGTATTTT.

This clone was detected many times. V is TRBV29-1 and J is TRBJ1-4; D gene unclear. Deletions cut 5 bases from V and 0 bases from J, with 7 bases between. The germline V gene encodes CDR1 SQVTM and CDR2 ANQGSEA. The CDR3 runs to 13 residues. CDR3 DNA: TGCAGCGTTAGGTCCGCAACTAATGAAAAACTGTTTTTT. This sequence encodes CSVRSATNEKLFF.

The genes are TRBV7-2 and TRBJ2-7; D is uncertain. Germline lookup yields CDR1 SGHTA and CDR2 FQGNSA. The V end lost 4 bases, the J end lost 5 bases, and 9 bases lay between the germline ends. The CDR3 is 12 amino acids. In DNA form, the CDR3 reads TGTGCCAGCAGCTCCCCTCTACACGAGCAGTACTTC. Translation gives CASSSPLHEQYF. The variable domain in full, with the rest retrieved from reference TRBV7-2 and TRBJ2-7, is GAGVSQSPSNKVTEKGKDVELRCDPISGHTALYWYRQSLGQGLEFLIYFQGNSAPDKSGLPSDRFSAERTGGSVSTLTIQRTQQEDSAVYLCASSSPLHEQYFGPGTRLTVT.

This clone was counted a few times. V is TRBV29-1 and J is TRBJ2-7, with a weak D call TRBD2 (5 bases). Germline lookup yields CDR1 SQVTM and CDR2 ANQGSEA. The CDR3 extends over 11 amino acids. Trimming took 4 bases from V and 5 from J, leaving 9 bases between them. CDR3 sequence (DNA): TGCAGCGTTGGAGGGTCCCACGAGCAGTACTTC. It specifies CSVGGSHEQYF.

This clone was counted ten times or more. V and J are TRBV7-7 and TRBJ2-7; TRBD2 matches at 9 bases. Trimming cost V 5 bases and J 7 bases; bases outside gene matches: 6. Germline V gene lookup returns CDR1 SSHAT and CDR2 FNYEAQ (reference sequence). The CDR3 has 13 amino acids. The CDR3, as DNA: TGTGCCAGCAGCCCAGCGGGAGGTTTTGAGCAGTACTTC. Translating it yields CASSPAGGFEQYF.

This clone was found a few times. This sequence joins TRBV7-3 and TRBJ1-2, with a tentative D call TRBD1 (5 bases). Germline assignment: CDR1 SGHTA and CDR2 FQGTGA. The CDR3 length is 14 residues. The ends were cut back, 5 bases at V and 3 bases at J, with 13 bases in the middle. CDR3 sequence: CASSIGDEHYGYTF. The CDR3 region has the DNA TGTGCCAGCAGCATTGGGGACGAACACTATGGCTACACCTTC.

The V gene is TRBV27, the J gene TRBJ1-2; tentative D call: TRBD1 (5 bases). This CDR3 is built from 14 residues. The V end lost 5 bases, the J end lost 5 bases, and 15 bases lay between the germline ends. Germline CDR1 reads MNHEY; CDR2 reads SMNVEV (reference sequence). The CDR3 bases are TGTGCCAGCAGTCTTCGCAGGGTTGGGTATGGCTACACCTTC. Translation: CASSLRRVGYGYTF.